The 18 T cell receptor beta chains below were found in one sample sequenced in a study of shared clonotypes between healthy human individuals. Method: immunoSEQ multiplex PCR; TCRdb's copy keeps in-frame clones and lacks some. This table has around 1.6 million clones, around 98% appearing once. Sequencing was done on a sample of naive CD4+ T cells sorted from blood. Subset meaning: CD45RA+ positively selected. The receptors come from a man aged 30 to 39 in good health.

The gene calls are TRBV5-1 and TRBJ2-1; TRBD2 is a possible D gene (6 bases). The CDR3 spans 16 residues. Trimming pared 7 bases from V and 8 bases from J, leaving 25 bases between. The germline V gene encodes CDR1 SGHRS and CDR2 YFSETQ. The CDR3 DNA is TGCGCCAGCCGAATCGTTGGAGTGGGCCCGGGGGATGAGCAGTTCTTC. Its translation: CASRIVGVGPGDEQFF.

The genes are TRBV5-1 and TRBJ2-3; 7 nucleotides line up with TRBD1. Germline CDR1 reads SGHRS; CDR2 reads YFSETQ. The CDR3 length is 15 residues. After removal of 0 bases from V and 5 bases from J, the junction contained 6 bases not matched to a gene. The CDR3 sequence is CASSLVQGMIDTQYF. CDR3 sequence (DNA): TGCGCCAGCAGCTTGGTACAGGGGATGATAGATACGCAGTATTTT.

The chain has TRBV19 and TRBJ2-2; D gene ambiguous. Germline CDR1 and CDR2: LNHDA and SQIVND (reference sequence). The CDR3 covers 15 residues. Trimming removed 6 bases from V and 2 bases from J, with 13 bases in between. CDR3 region: CASSSRAPNTGELFF. In DNA, the CDR3 is TGTGCCAGTAGCTCCCGGGCCCCAAACACCGGGGAGCTGTTTTTT.

The J gene is TRBJ2-1, the V gene TRBV27; the D call may be TRBD1 or TRBD2 (5 bases each). The CDR3 has 15 residues. CDR1 MNHEY and CDR2 SMNVEV come from the germline V gene (reference sequence). Trimming removed 6 bases from V and 4 bases from J, with 16 bases in between. The CDR3 DNA reads TGTGCCAGCAGCCATCCAGGGAGTGAATACAATGAGCAGTTCTTC. This encodes CASSHPGSEYNEQFF.

About this clone itself: The junction shows a germline mismatch at one end, possibly a read error. The chain is built from TRBV7-7 and TRBJ2-7, with 8 bases lining up with TRBD2. Germline CDR1 and CDR2: SSHAT and FNYEAQ (reference sequence). The CDR3 covers 13 residues. CDR3 amino acids: CASSARLAPEQYF. The CDR3 DNA follows: TGTGCTAGCAGCGCTCGACTAGCGCCCGAGCAGTACTTC.

This chain links TRBV7-2 with TRBJ1-3, with D unresolved. CDR1 SGHTA and CDR2 FQGNSA come from the germline V gene. The CDR3 is 15 residues long. The germline V and J ends were trimmed by 5 bases and 4 bases, with 15 bases remaining between them. CDR3 nucleotides: TGTGCCAGCAGCGTCAGTAGTATACCCGGAAACACCATATATTTT. Translating gives CASSVSSIPGNTIYF.

The chain recombines TRBV2 with TRBJ2-3; D gene ambiguous. The germline V gene has CDR1 SNHLY and CDR2 FYNNEI. Trimming pared 7 bases from V and 6 bases from J, leaving 14 bases between. This CDR3 is 13 amino acids long. The CDR3 spells CASTIVVRDTQYF. The CDR3 region has the DNA TGTGCCAGCACCATTGTTGTCAGGGATACGCAGTATTTT.

This chain connects TRBV27 to TRBJ2-7, with 9 bases fitting TRBD1. This CDR3 comprises 15 residues. V shed 5 bases, J shed 2 bases, and the junction held 7 bases outside the gene matches. Per the germline V gene, CDR1 is MNHEY and CDR2 is SMNVEV (reference sequence). The CDR3 DNA sequence: TGTGCCAGCAGTCTCCAGACAGGGGGAACCTACGAGCAGTACTTC. Translation gives CASSLQTGGTYEQYF.

For this clone: This sample includes further DNA sequences coding for the same CDR3. The CDR3 DNA reads as TGTGCCAGCAGCTTAGGGGCAGGTCCCTACGAGCAGTACTTC. It yields the protein CASSLGAGPYEQYF. The V gene is TRBV7-2, the J gene TRBJ2-7; no reliable D call. CDR1 is SGHTA, CDR2 FQGNSA, per germline. Trimming cost V 1 base and J 2 bases, with 9 bases left between them. This CDR3 has 14 residues.

The rearrangement joins TRBV11-2 to TRBJ2-1, with a possible D match to TRBD2 (6 bases). The germline gives CDR1 SGHAT, CDR2 FQNNGV. V was trimmed by 4 bases and J by 7 bases, leaving 14 bases between them. The CDR3 runs to 14 residues. CDR3: CASSSGVGGNEQFF. In DNA, the CDR3 is TGTGCCAGCAGCTCCGGGGTCGGGGGAAATGAGCAGTTCTTC.

The gene calls are TRBV15 and TRBJ2-7; 10 nucleotides line up with TRBD2. CDR1 is LNHNV and CDR2 is YYDKDF in the germline V gene (reference sequence). The CDR3 has 18 amino acids. Unmatched junction bases numbered 14, after V lost 0 bases and J lost 6 bases. For the CDR3, the DNA is TGTGCCACCAGCAGAGATCGGGCTAGCGGGAGAGGGACTTCCGAGCAGTACTTC. It encodes CATSRDRASGRGTSEQYF. Full variable domain (missing parts from reference TRBV15 and TRBJ2-7): DAMVIQNPRYQVTQFGKPVTLSCSQTLNHNVMYWYQQKSSQAPKLLFHYYDKDFNNEADTPDNFQSRRPNTSFCFLDIRSPGLGDTAMYLCATSRDRASGRGTSEQYFGPGTRLTVT.

This CDR3 reads CASSQVVGQIGELFF. DNA of the CDR3: TGTGCCAGCAGCCAAGTAGTAGGACAGATCGGGGAGCTGTTTTTT. The V and J genes are TRBV14 and TRBJ2-2, with D perhaps TRBD1 (6 bases). This CDR3 is built from 15 residues. From germline, CDR1 is SGHDN and CDR2 FVKESK. V was trimmed by 1 base and J by 7 bases, leaving 13 bases between them.

The rearrangement uses TRBV7-6 and TRBJ2-1; TRBD1 might be the D (6 bases). This CDR3 is built from 16 residues. Germline V gene sequence: CDR1 SGHVS, CDR2 FNYEAQ. The germline V and J ends were trimmed by 2 bases and 9 bases, with 20 bases remaining between them. The CDR3 is CASSLPGFDGGGEQFF. CDR3 nucleotides: TGTGCCAGCAGCTTACCGGGGTTTGATGGGGGCGGTGAGCAGTTCTTC. Drawing the rest from reference TRBV7-6 and TRBJ2-1, the complete variable domain is GAGVSQSPRYKVTKRGQDVALRCDPISGHVSLYWYRQALGQGPEFLTYFNYEAQQDKSGLPNDRFSAERPEGSISTLTIQRTEQRDSAMYRCASSLPGFDGGGEQFFGPGTRLTVL.

The chain couples TRBV18 to TRBJ2-1, with 7 bases matching TRBD2. The V gene end was trimmed by 3 bases and the J gene end by 4 bases; junction bases not matched to a gene: 15. CDR3 length: 18 residues. From germline, CDR1 is KGHSH and CDR2 LQKENI. The CDR3 is CASSPTSGAGVPYNEQFF. DNA of the CDR3: TGTGCCAGCTCACCTACTTCTGGGGCGGGAGTTCCGTACAATGAGCAGTTCTTC.

The chain combines TRBV30 with TRBJ1-1; no clear D gene. The V gene lost 0 bases and the J gene lost 1 base, with 9 bases spanning the gap. Germline CDR1 GTSNPN, CDR2 SVGIG (reference sequence). The CDR3 sequence is 14 residues long. The CDR3 region has the DNA TGTGCCTGGAGTGTTTCGTTCGGGAACACTGAAGCTTTCTTT. This translates into CAWSVSFGNTEAFF.

The J gene is TRBJ2-7, the V gene TRBV28; a weak D match, TRBD1 (6 bases). Germline values: CDR1 MDHEN, CDR2 SYDVKM. CDR3 size: 16 residues. V shed 5 bases and J shed 2 bases, with 19 bases lying between them. The chain's CDR3 is CASSLEGQIAPYEQYF. CDR3 in DNA: TGTGCCAGCAGTCTAGAGGGACAAATAGCCCCCTACGAGCAGTACTTC.

The chain links TRBV4-1 to TRBJ2-1; D tentatively fits TRBD1 or TRBD2 (5 bases each). Germline assignment: CDR1 MGHRA and CDR2 YSYEKL. The CDR3 runs 13 residues. The ends were cut back, 6 bases at V and 3 bases at J, with 9 bases in the middle. CDR3 loop: CASRGVDYNEQFF. The CDR3 region has the DNA TGCGCCAGCAGGGGGGTCGACTACAATGAGCAGTTCTTC.

The gene calls are TRBV15 and TRBJ2-5; 8 nucleotides line up with TRBD1. Germline V gives CDR1 LNHNV, CDR2 YYDKDF (reference sequence). There are 14 residues in the CDR3. J was trimmed by 2 bases and V by 8 bases; bases with no gene match: 7. The chain's CDR3 is CATSQGQEQETQYF. The CDR3 DNA sequence: TGTGCCACCTCCCAGGGACAGGAACAAGAGACCCAGTACTTC.